The 15 T cell receptor beta chains below come from one sample, sequenced in a study of cytomegalovirus exposure and HLA in healthy donors. PCR was performed using 60 Vbeta and 13 Jbeta primers. Here immunoSEQ multiplex PCR was the method, and the copy in TCRdb shows in-frame clones only, minus some. In the table there are some 150,000 clones, 80% of which are singletons. Material for sequencing was PBMCs. The receptors stem from a male donor in good health and CMV-seronegative.

The J gene is TRBJ1-2, the V gene TRBV5-6; 10 bases align to TRBD1. This CDR3 comprises 13 residues. The germline V gene encodes CDR1 SGHDT and CDR2 YYEEEE. V lost 0 bases, J lost 12 bases, and 5 bases stayed unmatched. In nucleotides, the CDR3 is TGTGCCAGCAGCTTGGGACAGGGGGCGATCAACACCTTC. It encodes CASSLGQGAINTF.

Concerning this clone: Other nucleotide sequences from this sample produce the same CDR3. J is TRBJ1-1 and V is TRBV5-1; no definite D call. Germline V gene data show CDR1 as SGHRS and CDR2 as YFSETQ. This CDR3 comprises 15 residues. V was trimmed by 0 bases and J by 3 bases, leaving 12 bases between them. The CDR3 loop is CASSLDNPGDTEAFF. The CDR3 DNA follows: TGCGCCAGCAGCTTGGACAATCCCGGGGACACTGAAGCTTTCTTT.

The V call is TRBV6-1, the J call TRBJ1-3, with D possibly TRBD1 on 6 matching bases. Germline loops: CDR1 MNHNS, CDR2 SASEGT. Trimming pared 8 bases from V and 0 bases from J, leaving 11 bases between. This CDR3 comprises 14 residues. The CDR3 loop is CASEGDPSGNTIYF. As DNA, the CDR3 is TGTGCCAGCGAGGGGGATCCCTCTGGAAACACCATATATTTT.

This sequence joins TRBV7-3 and TRBJ1-6; weak D call: TRBD1 (5 bases). The CDR3 contains 14 residues. CDR1 SGHTA and CDR2 FQGTGA come from the germline V gene. Trimming removed 5 bases from V and 8 bases from J, with 13 bases in between. This CDR3 is CASSLGRDYSPLHF. For the CDR3, the DNA is TGTGCCAGCAGCCTAGGGAGGGACTATTCACCCCTCCACTTT.

This chain links TRBV11-2 with TRBJ2-7; the match to TRBD2 covers 7 bases. V shed 5 bases and J 3 bases; nucleotides not matched to a gene: 4. The germline CDR1 and CDR2 sequences are SGHAT and FQNNGV. There are 13 residues in the CDR3. CDR3 sequence (DNA): TGTGCCAGCAGCCCGGGACTACGCTACGAGCAGTACTTC. This translates into CASSPGLRYEQYF.

The V call is TRBV29-1, the J call TRBJ1-6; weak D call: TRBD1 (6 bases). Germline-derived CDR1 and CDR2 are SQVTM and ANQGSEA. The germline V and J ends were trimmed by 5 bases and 10 bases, with 15 bases remaining between them. The CDR3 runs to 13 residues. CDR3 DNA sequence: TGCAGCGTTAATGAGGGGGATGGCTCACCCCTCCACTTT. Residues: CSVNEGDGSPLHF.

The rearrangement uses TRBV5-1 and TRBJ1-5, with 10 bases identical to TRBD1. CDR3 length: 15 residues. V dropped 0 bases and J dropped 10; count of bases not matched to a gene: 7. CDR1 and CDR2 from the germline V gene are SGHRS and YFSETQ. Written as DNA, the CDR3 is TGCGCCAGCAGCTTGGATGGGACAGGGGATCTTCCCCAGCATTTT. Translation gives CASSLDGTGDLPQHF.

CDR3 sequence reads: CASSQDRFGGGSYNEQFF. The CDR3 DNA follows: TGCGCCAGCAGCCAAGATAGGTTCGGGGGGGGTTCCTACAATGAGCAGTTCTTC. The chain couples TRBV4-3 to TRBJ2-1; 8 bases map to TRBD2. Unmatched junction bases numbered 8, after V lost 0 bases and J lost 1 base. Germline lookup yields CDR1 LGHNA and CDR2 YSLEER. The CDR3 loop spans 18 amino acids.

The rearrangement joins TRBV15 to TRBJ2-3; 10 bases line up with TRBD2. The CDR3 spans 14 residues. Germline-derived CDR1 and CDR2 are LNHNV and YYDKDF (reference sequence). V trimming: 10 bases; J trimming: 2 bases; junction bases outside the gene matches: 6. The DNA for the CDR3 is TGTGCCAGCACTCTAGCGGGGGTCACAGATACGCAGTATTTT. Its translation is CASTLAGVTDTQYF. The variable domain in full, completed from reference TRBV15 and TRBJ2-3, reads DAMVIQNPRYQVTQFGKPVTLSCSQTLNHNVMYWYQQKSSQAPKLLFHYYDKDFNNEADTPDNFQSRRPNTSFCFLDIRSPGLGDTAMYLCASTLAGVTDTQYFGPGTRLTVL.

The V call is TRBV2, the J call TRBJ1-2, with a possible D match to TRBD1 (6 bases). CDR3 length equals 15 residues. Germline CDR1 SNHLY, CDR2 FYNNEI. Trimming took off 5 bases at V and 6 bases at J, with 19 bases between the two ends. The chain's CDR3 is CASSRSDTGSHGYTF. Here the CDR3 DNA reads TGTGCCAGCAGTCGTAGTGATACAGGGAGCCATGGCTACACCTTC.

The CDR3 sequence is CASGLDGTGGSAFF. CDR3 in DNA: TGTGCTAGTGGTTTGGACGGGACAGGGGGCTCAGCTTTCTTT. This chain connects TRBV12-5 to TRBJ1-1, with 12 bases lining up with TRBD1. CDR3 size: 14 residues. Germline V CDR1 and CDR2: LGHNT, FRNRAP. V shed 1 base and J 10 bases; nucleotides not matched to a gene: 4.

The chain has TRBV27 and TRBJ2-1; a weak D match, TRBD2 (6 bases). Trimming left V 5 bases short and J 7 bases short, with 15 bases between. The CDR3 has 14 amino acids. Per the germline V gene, CDR1 is MNHEY and CDR2 is SMNVEV (reference sequence). CDR3 in amino acids: CASSAVGTQNEQFF. CDR3 coding DNA: TGTGCCAGCAGTGCAGTAGGGACTCAGAATGAGCAGTTCTTC.

The rearrangement uses TRBV7-2 and TRBJ2-2; D is unresolved. V lost 1 base, J lost 5 bases, and 8 bases lay in between. This CDR3 has 14 amino acids. The germline gives CDR1 SGHTA, CDR2 FQGNSA. The chain's CDR3 is CASSLVVQTGELFF. The CDR3 DNA is TGTGCCAGCAGCTTAGTGGTCCAGACCGGGGAGCTGTTTTTT.

V usage is TRBV19 and J usage is TRBJ1-1; TRBD1 is a possible D gene (6 bases). The germline V gene encodes CDR1 LNHDA and CDR2 SQIVND (reference sequence). This CDR3 contains 13 residues. V was cut by 4 bases and J by 4 bases, with 10 bases left in between. CDR3 sequence (DNA): TGTGCCAGTAGTAGGGGGCAGGTCACTGAAGCTTTCTTT. Protein product: CASSRGQVTEAFF.

The chain uses TRBV10-3 and TRBJ1-3, with TRBD1 as a possible D gene (5 bases). V gave up 3 bases and J gave up 4 bases, with 19 bases separating them. The germline CDR1 and CDR2 sequences are ENHRY and SYGVKD. CDR3 length equals 17 residues. The CDR3 DNA is TGTGCCATCAGTGAAAGGACATTCCAAAGTCTAGGAAACACCATATATTTT. This translates into CAISERTFQSLGNTIYF.